The source of this T cell receptor beta chain is a study of cytomegalovirus exposure and HLA in healthy donors. At the level of the study: One earlier analysis, a look at 200 million or so T cells, found some 120 million unique TCR beta sequences.

V gave up 2 bases and J gave up 7 bases, with 15 bases separating them. CDR3 length equals 15 residues. The germline V gene has CDR1 SGHRS and CDR2 YFSETQ. The primer mix had 60 Vbeta and 13 Jbeta primers. The protocol was immunoSEQ multiplex PCR, while the TCRdb copy is restricted to in-frame clones and leaves out a portion. Here the sample spans some 130,000 clones, roughly 79% being singletons. Input material: PBMCs. This sequence joins TRBV5-1 and TRBJ2-2; TRBD2 is a possible D gene (7 bases). The sequence came from a woman between 40 and 55 years old in good health and CMV-seronegative. This CDR3 is CASSLSGGEVGELFF. The CDR3 DNA is TGCGCCAGCAGCTTATCGGGGGGCGAGGTCGGGGAGCTGTTTTTT. Full variable domain (outside the CDR3, taken from reference TRBV5-1 and TRBJ2-2): KAGVTQTPRYLIKTRGQQVTLSCSPISGHRSVSWYQQTPGQGLQFLFEYFSETQRNKGNFPGRFSGRQFSNSRSEMNVSTLELGDSALYLCASSLSGGEVGELFFGEGSRLTVL.